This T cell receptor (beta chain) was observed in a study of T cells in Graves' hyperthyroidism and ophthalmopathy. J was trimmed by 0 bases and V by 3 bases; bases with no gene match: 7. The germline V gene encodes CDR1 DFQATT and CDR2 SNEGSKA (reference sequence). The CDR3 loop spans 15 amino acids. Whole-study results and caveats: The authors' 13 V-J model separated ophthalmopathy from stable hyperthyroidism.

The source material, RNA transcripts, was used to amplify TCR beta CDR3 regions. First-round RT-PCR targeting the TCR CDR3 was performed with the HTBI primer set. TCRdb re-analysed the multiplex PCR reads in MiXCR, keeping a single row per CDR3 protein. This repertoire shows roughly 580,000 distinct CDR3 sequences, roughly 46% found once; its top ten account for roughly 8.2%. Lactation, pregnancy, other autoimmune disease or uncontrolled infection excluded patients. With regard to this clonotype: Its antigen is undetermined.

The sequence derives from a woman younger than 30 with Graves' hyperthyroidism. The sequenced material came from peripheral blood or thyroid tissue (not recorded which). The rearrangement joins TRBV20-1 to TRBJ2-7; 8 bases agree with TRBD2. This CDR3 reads CSASSLAEVSYEQYF. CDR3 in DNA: TGCAGTGCTAGCTCACTAGCGGAGGTCTCCTACGAGCAGTACTTC.